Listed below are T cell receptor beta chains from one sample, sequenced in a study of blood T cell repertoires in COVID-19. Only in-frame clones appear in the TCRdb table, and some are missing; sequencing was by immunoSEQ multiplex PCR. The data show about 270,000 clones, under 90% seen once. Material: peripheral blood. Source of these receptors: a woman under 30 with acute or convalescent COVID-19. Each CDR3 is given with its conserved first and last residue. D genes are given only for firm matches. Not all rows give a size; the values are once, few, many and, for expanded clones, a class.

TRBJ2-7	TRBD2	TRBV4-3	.	CASSQEERGTYEQYF	TGCGCCAGCAGCCAAGAGGAGCGGGGGACCTACGAGCAGTACTTC
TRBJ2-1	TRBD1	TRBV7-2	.	CASTPGPGQGNEQFF	TGTGCCAGCACCCCAGGCCCGGGACAGGGCAATGAGCAGTTCTTC
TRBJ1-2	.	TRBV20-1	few	CSALALGGYTF	TGCAGTGCGCTCGCACTAGGGGGCTACACCTTC
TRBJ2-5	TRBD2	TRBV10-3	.	CAISLGTSGNGETQYF	TGTGCCATCAGCCTGGGGACTAGCGGGAATGGGGAGACCCAGTACTTC
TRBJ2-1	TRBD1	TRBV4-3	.	CASSQEKLKGQGRNEQFF	TGCGCCAGCAGCCAAGAGAAATTGAAGGGACAGGGGCGCAATGAGCAGTTCTTC
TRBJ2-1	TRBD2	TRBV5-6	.	CASSLLAGAWNEQFF	TGTGCCAGCAGCTTACTAGCGGGAGCTTGGAATGAGCAGTTCTTC
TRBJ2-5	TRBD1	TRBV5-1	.	CASSMQGAEETQYF	TGCGCCAGCAGCATGCAGGGGGCCGAAGAGACCCAGTACTTC
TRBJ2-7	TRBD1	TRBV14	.	CASSQDRRTGGLYEQYF	TGTGCCAGCAGCCAAGATCGGAGGACAGGGGGCCTCTACGAGCAGTACTTC
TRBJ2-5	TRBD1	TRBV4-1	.	CASSQAPGQGLETQYF	TGCGCCAGCAGCCAGGCCCCGGGACAGGGGCTGGAGACCCAGTACTTC
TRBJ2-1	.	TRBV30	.	CAWSPTDGRTEFF	TGTGCCTGGAGTCCCACGGATGGTAGGACTGAGTTCTTC
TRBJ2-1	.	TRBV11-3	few	CASSLQVDPNEQFF	TGTGCCAGCAGCCTACAGGTTGATCCCAATGAGCAGTTCTTC
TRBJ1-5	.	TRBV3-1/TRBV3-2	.	CASSQCLTANQPQHF	TGTGCCAGCAGCCAATGCCTTACAGCTAATCAGCCCCAGCATTTT
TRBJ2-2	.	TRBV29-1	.	CSVRSNTGELFF	TGCAGCGTGCGATCGAACACCGGGGAGCTGTTTTTT
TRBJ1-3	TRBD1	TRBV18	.	CASSPGDRGSGNTIYF	TGTGCCAGCTCACCGGGGGACAGGGGAAGTGGAAACACCATATATTTT
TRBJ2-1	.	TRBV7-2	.	CASSLAPGTRSYNEQFF	TGTGCCAGCAGCTTAGCTCCGGGTACCCGCTCCTACAATGAGCAGTTCTTC
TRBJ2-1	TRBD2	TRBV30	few	CAWSLIAGPYNEQFF	TGTGCCTGGAGTCTAATAGCGGGACCCTACAATGAGCAGTTCTTC
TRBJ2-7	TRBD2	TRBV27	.	CASSSYKTDVLAGSEQYF	TGTGCCAGCAGTTCCTACAAGACAGATGTACTAGCGGGATCAGAGCAGTACTTC
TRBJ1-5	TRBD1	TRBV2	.	CASSGRDRVGNQPQHF	TGTGCCAGCAGTGGGAGGGACAGGGTGGGGAATCAGCCCCAGCATTTT
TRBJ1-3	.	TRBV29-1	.	CSVEVGQGLSGNTIYF	TGCAGCGTTGAAGTGGGGCAGGGGTTGAGTGGAAACACCATATATTTT
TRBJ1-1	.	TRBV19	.	CASRPEGGTEAFF	TGTGCCAGTAGGCCAGAGGGAGGCACTGAAGCTTTCTTT
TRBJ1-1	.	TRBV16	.	CASSQGSTEAFF	TGTGCCAGCAGCCAAGGGAGCACTGAAGCTTTCTTT
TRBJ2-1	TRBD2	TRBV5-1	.	CASSFREGYEQFF	TGCGCCAGCAGCTTTCGGGAGGGCTATGAGCAGTTCTTC
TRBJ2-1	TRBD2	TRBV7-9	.	CASSLGRGRRNEQFF	TGTGCCAGCAGCTTAGGGCGCGGGAGGAGGAATGAGCAGTTCTTC
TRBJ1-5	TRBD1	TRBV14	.	CASSKGAGNQPQHF	TGTGCCAGCAGCAAGGGGGCTGGAAATCAGCCCCAGCATTTT
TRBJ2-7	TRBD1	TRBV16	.	CASSQNRGAYEQYF	TGTGCCAGCAGCCAAAACAGGGGGGCCTACGAGCAGTACTTC
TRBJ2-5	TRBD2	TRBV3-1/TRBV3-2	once	CASSPRGRAGTQYF	TGTGCCAGCAGCCCCCGGGGGAGGGCGGGGACCCAGTACTTC
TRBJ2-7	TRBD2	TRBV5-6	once	CASSLDGGYEQYF	TGTGCCAGCAGCCTGGACGGGGGGTACGAGCAGTACTTC
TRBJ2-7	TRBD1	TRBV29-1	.	CSVRDRFSEQYF	TGCAGCGTTCGGGACAGGTTTTCCGAGCAGTACTTC